The 2 T cell receptor beta chains presented below share a single source sample, sequenced in a study of identical twins. TCRdb fed the 5' RACE reads into MiXCR, producing one record per CDR3 protein. The table records 200,000 to 250,000 distinct CDR3 sequences, around an eighth of them present only once. Sequencing was performed on memory (CD45RO+) T cells sorted from blood. The receptors derive from a woman aged 18 to 35 in good health.

This clonotype showed up just a few times. In DNA, the CDR3 is TGTGCCAGCAGTAACGGGGGGACCACAGATACGCAGTATTTT. Translating it yields CASSNGGTTDTQYF. J is TRBJ2-3 and V is TRBV9, with 7 bases that match TRBD2. This CDR3 contains 14 residues. J was trimmed by 2 bases and V by 5 bases; bases with no gene match: 5. CDR1 is SGDLS, CDR2 YYNGEE, per germline.

The chain has TRBV7-3 and TRBJ2-1, with D unresolved. The length of the CDR3 is 16 residues. V was shortened by 5 bases and J by 1 base, with 15 bases between the two germline ends. Per the germline V gene, CDR1 is SGHTA and CDR2 is FQGTGA. For the CDR3, the DNA is TGTGCCAGCAGCGACCGGGCCAGTCCATCCTACAATGAGCAGTTCTTC. Protein sequence: CASSDRASPSYNEQFF.